One sample yielded the 27 T cell receptor beta chains listed below, sequenced in a study of blood T cell repertoires in COVID-19. Profiled with immunoSEQ multiplex PCR; TCRdb holds only in-frame clones, not every one. The sample shows about 220,000 clones, around four fifths of them seen only once. The sample consisted of PBMCs or T cells enriched from blood (not recorded which). The receptor set was obtained from a woman aged 45-60 years who had been exposed to COVID-19.

The chain recombines TRBV5-1 with TRBJ1-2, with D possibly matching TRBD1 (5 bases). This CDR3 contains 12 residues. V lost 5 bases and J 4 bases, leaving 9 bases between the germline ends. Looked up from germline, CDR1 is SGHRS and CDR2 is YFSETQ. The CDR3 protein is CASRGAVYGYTF. CDR3 in DNA: TGCGCCAGCAGAGGGGCTGTCTATGGCTACACCTTC.

This chain joins TRBV27 and TRBJ1-2, with D perhaps TRBD1 (6 bases). In germline, CDR1 is MNHEY, CDR2 SMNVEV (reference sequence). The CDR3 is 14 residues long. V was shortened by 4 bases and J by 4 bases, with 13 bases between the two germline ends. In DNA, the CDR3 is TGTGCCAGCAGTTCCCGACAGGCCCCCTATGGCTACACCTTC. Its protein product is CASSSRQAPYGYTF.

This chain joins TRBV27 and TRBJ1-4, with 7 bases fitting TRBD1. The CDR3 is made up of 13 amino acids. Germline V CDR1 and CDR2: MNHEY, SMNVEV (reference sequence). Unmatched junction bases numbered 10, after V lost 10 bases and J lost 8 bases. This chain's CDR3 is CATRQGRVEKLFF. The DNA for the CDR3 is TGTGCCACGCGACAGGGAAGAGTCGAAAAACTGTTTTTT. The full variable domain, rest sourced from reference TRBV27 and TRBJ1-4, is EAQVTQNPRYLITVTGKKLTVTCSQNMNHEYMSWYRQDPGLGLRQIYYSMNVEVTDKGDVPEGYKVSRKEKRNFPLILESPSPNQTSLYFCATRQGRVEKLFFGSGTQLSVL.

The rearrangement links TRBV7-8 to TRBJ2-3; 9 bases fit TRBD1. Germline lookup yields CDR1 SGHVS and CDR2 FQNEAQ. J was trimmed by 4 bases and V by 1 base; bases with no gene match: 6. CDR3 length: 16 residues. CDR3 residues: CASSLGDRGISDTQYF. CDR3 DNA: TGTGCCAGCAGCTTAGGAGACAGGGGGATTTCAGATACGCAGTATTTT.

The chain combines TRBV18 with TRBJ2-1, with 7 bases lining up with TRBD1. The CDR3 has 15 amino acids. Germline CDR1 KGHSH, CDR2 LQKENI. The V segment lost 1 base and the J segment 4 bases; nucleotides outside the gene matches: 4. This CDR3 is CASSPLGTVYNEQFF. The CDR3 DNA reads TGTGCCAGCTCACCACTCGGGACAGTATACAATGAGCAGTTCTTC.

This clone was found a few times. The chain links TRBV6-5 to TRBJ1-5; D remains ambiguous. Trimming left V 5 bases short and J 7 bases short, with 12 bases between. The germline CDR1 and CDR2 sequences are MNHEY and SVGAGI. The CDR3 totals 13 residues. For the CDR3, the DNA is TGTGCCAGCAGTCAAAGAGGCGGGCAGCCCCAGCATTTT. This gives the protein CASSQRGGQPQHF.

The chain links TRBV6-4 to TRBJ1-1; weak D call: TRBD1 (5 bases). CDR1 and CDR2 (germline): MRHNA, SNTAGT. The CDR3 is 14 residues long. The V and J ends lost 3 bases and 2 bases respectively, with 10 bases between them. CDR3 DNA sequence: TGTGCCAGCAGTGAAGGGGCCGCCAACACTGAAGCTTTCTTT. This gives the protein CASSEGAANTEAFF.

The gene calls are TRBV5-5 and TRBJ1-4; D is unresolved. Germline V gives CDR1 SGHKS, CDR2 YYEKEE (reference sequence). The V and J ends lost 0 bases and 0 bases respectively, with 9 bases between them. The CDR3 has 16 amino acids. For the CDR3, the DNA is TGTGCCAGCAGCTTGGCCAGGATTGCAACTAATGAAAAACTGTTTTTT. Protein sequence: CASSLARIATNEKLFF.

The chain uses TRBV4-2 and TRBJ1-1; TRBD1 matches at 9 bases. V shed 4 bases, J shed 7 bases, and the junction held 13 bases outside the gene matches. CDR3 length: 16 amino acids. Germline V lookup: CDR1 LGHNA, CDR2 YNFKEQ. The CDR3 DNA reads TGTGCCAGCAGCCGAGCCAGCCGGACAGGGGAGGTTGAAGCTTTCTTT. This gives the protein CASSRASRTGEVEAFF.

The V and J genes are TRBV20-1 and TRBJ2-1; 13 positions match TRBD2. The CDR3 is 16 amino acids. Germline V gives CDR1 DFQATT, CDR2 SNEGSKA (reference sequence). J was trimmed by 7 bases and V by 3 bases; bases with no gene match: 9. The CDR3 sequence is CSASSPLLAGGNEQFF. DNA for the CDR3: TGCAGTGCTAGTAGCCCATTACTAGCGGGGGGGAATGAGCAGTTCTTC.

The CDR3 loop reads CASSQAVRGGSGNTIYF. In nucleotides, the CDR3 is TGCGCCAGCAGCCAAGCTGTTAGGGGGGGCTCTGGAAACACCATATATTTT. The gene calls are TRBV4-3 and TRBJ1-3, with TRBD1 as a possible D gene (6 bases). The length of the CDR3 is 17 residues. CDR1 and CDR2 from the germline V gene are LGHNA and YSLEER. V dropped 1 base and J dropped 0 bases, with 13 bases sitting between them.

The chain employs TRBV25-1 and TRBJ2-2; tentative D call: TRBD1 (6 bases). The CDR3 totals 15 residues. V shed 2 bases and J shed 5 bases, with 12 bases lying between them. The germline gives CDR1 MGHDK, CDR2 SYGVNS. DNA of the CDR3: TGTGCCAGCAGTGAAGGAGGACAGCTTACCGGGGAGCTGTTTTTT. This codes for CASSEGGQLTGELFF.

V and J are TRBV28 and TRBJ1-3, with TRBD1 matching over 7 bases. V was pared by 6 bases and J by 0 bases, with 8 bases of the junction left unmatched. Germline V gene lookup returns CDR1 MDHEN and CDR2 SYDVKM. This CDR3 is built from 16 residues. The CDR3 DNA reads TGTGCCAGCAGCCTCCCTGGGACAGCCTCTGGAAACACCATATATTTT. Its protein product is CASSLPGTASGNTIYF.

The J gene is TRBJ1-2, the V gene TRBV5-1, with TRBD1 as a possible D gene (6 bases). This CDR3 has 14 residues. The germline gives CDR1 SGHRS, CDR2 YFSETQ. Trimming left V 0 bases short and J 4 bases short, with 10 bases between. The DNA of the CDR3 is TGCGCCAGCAGCTTGGAGGGACATAGCTATGGCTACACCTTC. Amino acids: CASSLEGHSYGYTF.

The chain recombines TRBV7-9 with TRBJ2-1, with TRBD1 identical over 7 bases. Germline loops: CDR1 SEHNR, CDR2 FQNEAQ (reference sequence). The CDR3 spans 16 residues. The trim removed 3 bases at V and 4 bases at J, leaving 9 bases unmatched. CDR3 bases: TGTGCCAGCAGCTTTCGCCCGACAGGGTTTTACAATGAGCAGTTCTTC. This encodes CASSFRPTGFYNEQFF. Complete variable domain (other parts from reference TRBV7-9 and TRBJ2-1): DTGVSQNPRHKITKRGQNVTFRCDPISEHNRLYWYRQTLGQGPEFLTYFQNEAQLEKSRLLSDRFSAERPKGSFSTLEIQRTEQGDSAMYLCASSFRPTGFYNEQFFGPGTRLTVL.

The rearrangement uses TRBV5-1 and TRBJ1-2; no clear D gene. Deletions cut 6 bases from V and 4 bases from J, with 19 bases between. Germline V gene lookup returns CDR1 SGHRS and CDR2 YFSETQ. The CDR3 consists of 15 residues. The CDR3 reads CASKRDAAAFYGYTF. For the CDR3, the DNA is TGCGCCAGCAAGAGGGATGCAGCCGCGTTCTATGGCTACACCTTC. Supplemented by reference TRBV5-1 and TRBJ1-2, the full variable domain reads KAGVTQTPRYLIKTRGQQVTLSCSPISGHRSVSWYQQTPGQGLQFLFEYFSETQRNKGNFPGRFSGRQFSNSRSEMNVSTLELGDSALYLCASKRDAAAFYGYTFGSGTRLTVV.

This chain links TRBV11-2 with TRBJ2-7; TRBD1 might be the D (6 bases). The CDR3 spans 16 residues. CDR1 SGHAT and CDR2 FQNNGV come from the germline V gene. V dropped 5 bases and J dropped 5 bases, with 22 bases sitting between them. CDR3 DNA: TGTGCCAGCAGCGTATCCGTTCAAGGGGGTCTTCACGAGCAGTACTTC. It translates to CASSVSVQGGLHEQYF.

The chain has TRBV6-5 and TRBJ2-2, with D possibly matching TRBD1 (6 bases). The germline V gene has CDR1 MNHEY and CDR2 SVGAGI. The CDR3 is made up of 14 amino acids. Trimming took off 6 bases at V and 7 bases at J, with 15 bases between the two ends. CDR3 in DNA: TGTGCCAGCAGGAGACAGGAGGCGGGCGGGGAGCTGTTTTTT. It yields the protein CASRRQEAGGELFF.

V and J are TRBV18 and TRBJ1-2, with D hard to call. Trimming left V 6 bases short and J 8 bases short, with 16 bases between. The CDR3 spans 13 residues. The germline CDR1 and CDR2 sequences are KGHSH and LQKENI. This chain's CDR3 is CASSESSLGGYTF. The CDR3 region has the DNA TGTGCCAGCTCTGAGAGCAGCCTCGGGGGCTACACCTTC.

A few counts support this clone. The chain recombines TRBV7-9 with TRBJ2-1, with D maybe TRBD1 (5 bases). In germline, CDR1 is SEHNR, CDR2 FQNEAQ (reference sequence). CDR3 length: 16 amino acids. This chain's CDR3 is CTILSPGAGTYNEQFF. CDR3 DNA sequence: TGTACCATCCTCTCCCCTGGGGCAGGGACCTACAATGAGCAGTTCTTC.

This clone was seen just once. V gene TRBV11-3 combines with J gene TRBJ2-3; 8 bases agree with TRBD1. CDR3 length: 16 amino acids. V shed 3 bases, J shed 5 bases, and the junction held 10 bases outside the gene matches. Looked up from germline, CDR1 is SGHNT and CDR2 is YENEEA. The DNA for the CDR3 is TGTGCCAGCAGCTTGGCTATGACAGGGGCGAAAGATACGCAGTATTTT. As protein: CASSLAMTGAKDTQYF. The complete variable domain, with remaining parts taken from reference TRBV11-3 and TRBJ2-3, reads EAGVVQSPRYKIIEKKQPVAFWCNPISGHNTLYWYLQNLGQGPELLIRYENEEAVDDSQLPKDRFSAERLKGVDSTLKIQPAELGDSAVYLCASSLAMTGAKDTQYFGPGTRLTVL.

The chain employs TRBV6-5 and TRBJ1-4; 8 bases are a match to TRBD1. Looked up from germline, CDR1 is MNHEY and CDR2 is SVGAGI. The CDR3 runs 15 residues. After removal of 6 bases from V and 8 bases from J, the junction contained 11 bases not matched to a gene. CDR3 in DNA: TGTGCCAGCAGCCGGACAGGGCCTGGCGAGGAAAAACTGTTTTTT. Translation: CASSRTGPGEEKLFF.

This clone was seen only a few times. CDR3 sequence (DNA): TGTGCCAGCAGCGTAGGCCCAGAATATACCGGGGAGCTGTTTTTT. Its protein is CASSVGPEYTGELFF. The gene calls are TRBV9 and TRBJ2-2; no clear D gene. The CDR3 sequence is 15 residues long. V gave up 0 bases and J gave up 5 bases, with 11 bases separating them. Looked up from germline, CDR1 is SGDLS and CDR2 is YYNGEE.

The J gene is TRBJ1-1, the V gene TRBV19, with D tentatively TRBD1 (6 bases). The CDR3 consists of 15 residues. CDR1 LNHDA and CDR2 SQIVND come from the germline V gene (reference sequence). The V end was cut by 7 bases, the J end by 3 bases, with 18 bases between. The DNA of the CDR3 is TGTGCCAGTACCCTTCGGGGGGCTGGGTACACTGAAGCTTTCTTT. This translates into CASTLRGAGYTEAFF.

This chain joins TRBV6-5 and TRBJ1-5, with D uncertain. This CDR3 is 13 amino acids long. V dropped 9 bases and J dropped 5 bases, with 14 bases sitting between them. The germline V gene has CDR1 MNHEY and CDR2 SVGAGI. The CDR3 protein is CASVRSPHQPQHF. The DNA for the CDR3 is TGTGCCAGTGTACGGTCTCCGCATCAGCCCCAGCATTTT.

J is TRBJ2-6 and V is TRBV5-6; D is unresolved. The germline CDR1 and CDR2 sequences are SGHDT and YYEEEE. There are 16 residues in the CDR3. V lost 3 bases and J lost 0, with 10 bases in between. The CDR3 sequence is CASSWPHGSGANVLTF. Written as DNA, the CDR3 is TGTGCCAGCAGCTGGCCACATGGCTCTGGGGCCAACGTCCTGACTTTC. Complete variable domain (other parts from reference TRBV5-6 and TRBJ2-6): DAGVTQSPTHLIKTRGQQVTLRCSPKSGHDTVSWYQQALGQGPQFIFQYYEEEERQRGNFPDRFSGHQFPNYSSELNVNALLLGDSALYLCASSWPHGSGANVLTFGAGSRLTVL.

The CDR3 DNA follows: TGCAGTGCTAGGTATAGCCGCGAGCAGTACTTC. Translating gives CSARYSREQYF. The gene calls are TRBV20-1 and TRBJ2-7; no firm D call. Per the germline V gene, CDR1 is DFQATT and CDR2 is SNEGSKA (reference sequence). Trimming took 3 bases from V and 6 from J, leaving 9 bases between them. The CDR3 consists of 11 residues.